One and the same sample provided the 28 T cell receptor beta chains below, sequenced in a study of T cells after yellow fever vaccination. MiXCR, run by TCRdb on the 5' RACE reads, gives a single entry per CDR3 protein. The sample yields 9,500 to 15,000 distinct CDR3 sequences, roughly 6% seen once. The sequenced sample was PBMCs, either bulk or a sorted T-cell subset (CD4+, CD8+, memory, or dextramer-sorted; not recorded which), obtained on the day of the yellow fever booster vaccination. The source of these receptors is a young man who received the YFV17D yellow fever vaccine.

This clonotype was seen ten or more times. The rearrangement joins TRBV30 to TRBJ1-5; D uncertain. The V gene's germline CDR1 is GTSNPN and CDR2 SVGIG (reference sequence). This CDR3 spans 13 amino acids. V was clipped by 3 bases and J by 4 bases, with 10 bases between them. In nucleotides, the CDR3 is TGTGCCTGGAGCGCGAATGTAAATCAGCCCCAGCATTTT. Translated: CAWSANVNQPQHF.

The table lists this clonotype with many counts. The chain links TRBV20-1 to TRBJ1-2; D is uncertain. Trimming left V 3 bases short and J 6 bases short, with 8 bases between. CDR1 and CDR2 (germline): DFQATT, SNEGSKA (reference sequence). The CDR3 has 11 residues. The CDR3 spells CSASQSDGYTF. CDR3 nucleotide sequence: TGCAGTGCTAGTCAGAGTGATGGCTACACCTTC.

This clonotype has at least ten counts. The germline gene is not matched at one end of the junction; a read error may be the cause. CDR3 DNA sequence: TGCTGTGCTAGAGATATCGCGAGTTGGGCAGATACTGAAGCTTTCTTT. This codes for CCARDIASWADTEAFF. V and J are TRBV20-1 and TRBJ1-1; D not resolved. The CDR3 covers 16 residues. The germline gives CDR1 DFQATT, CDR2 SNEGSKA (reference sequence).

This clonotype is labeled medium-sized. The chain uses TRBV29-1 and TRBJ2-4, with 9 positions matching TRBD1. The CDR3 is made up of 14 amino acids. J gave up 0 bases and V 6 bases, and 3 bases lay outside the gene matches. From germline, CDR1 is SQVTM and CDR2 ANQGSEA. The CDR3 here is CSVGTGLAKNIQYF. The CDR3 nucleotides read TGCAGCGTGGGGACAGGGCTAGCCAAAAACATTCAGTACTTC.

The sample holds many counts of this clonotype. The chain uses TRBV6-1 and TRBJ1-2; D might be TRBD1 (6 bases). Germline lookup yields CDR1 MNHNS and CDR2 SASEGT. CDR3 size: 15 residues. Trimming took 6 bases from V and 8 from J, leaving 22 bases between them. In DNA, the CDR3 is TGTGCCAGCAGGAACAGGGTAGGGGTGGCTGGCGGCTACACCTTC. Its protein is CASRNRVGVAGGYTF.

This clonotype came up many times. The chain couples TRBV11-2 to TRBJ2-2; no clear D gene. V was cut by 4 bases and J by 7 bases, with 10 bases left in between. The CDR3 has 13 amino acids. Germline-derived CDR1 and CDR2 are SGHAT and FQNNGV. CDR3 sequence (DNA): TGTGCCAGCAGCTGGCGAGAGGACGGGGAGCTGTTTTTT. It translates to CASSWREDGELFF.

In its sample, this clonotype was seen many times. The DNA of the CDR3 is TGTGCCAGCTCACCCCAAGATGGGGCCCAGTACTTC. Amino acids: CASSPQDGAQYF. The V and J genes are TRBV18 and TRBJ2-5; no clear D. This CDR3 contains 12 residues. V lost 3 bases, J lost 9 bases, and 11 bases lay in between. CDR1 is KGHSH and CDR2 is LQKENI in the germline V gene. Drawing the rest from reference TRBV18 and TRBJ2-5, the complete variable domain is NAGVMQNPRHLVRRRGQEARLRCSPMKGHSHVYWYRQLPEEGLKFMVYLQKENIIDESGMPKERFSAEFPKEGPSILRIQQVVRGDSAAYFCASSPQDGAQYFGPGTRLLVL.

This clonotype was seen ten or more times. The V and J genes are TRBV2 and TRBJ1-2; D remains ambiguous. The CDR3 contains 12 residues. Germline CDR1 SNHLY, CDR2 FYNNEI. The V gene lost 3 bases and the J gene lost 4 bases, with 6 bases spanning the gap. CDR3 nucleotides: TGTGCCAGCAGTGAGTCGGCCTATGGCTACACCTTC. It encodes CASSESAYGYTF.

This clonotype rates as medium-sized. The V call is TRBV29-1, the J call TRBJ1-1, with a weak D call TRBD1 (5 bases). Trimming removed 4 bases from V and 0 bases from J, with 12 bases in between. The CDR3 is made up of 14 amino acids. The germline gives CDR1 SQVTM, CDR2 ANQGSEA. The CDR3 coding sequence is TGCAGCGTTGTGAGGGGTGGCGTGAACACTGAAGCTTTCTTT. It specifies CSVVRGGVNTEAFF.

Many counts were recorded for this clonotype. The CDR3 DNA sequence: TGCGCCAGCAGCCAAGTCCCGGGGTTAGGGGGAGGGGAGACCCAGTACTTC. Translation: CASSQVPGLGGGETQYF. The rearrangement uses TRBV4-3 and TRBJ2-5, with D perhaps matching TRBD2 (7 bases). The CDR3 sequence is 17 residues long. The V and J ends lost 1 base and 5 bases respectively, with 20 bases between them. Germline V CDR1 and CDR2: LGHNA, YSLEER.

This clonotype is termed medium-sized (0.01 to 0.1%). In nucleotides, the CDR3 is TGTGCCAGCAGCCTATTGACCGGGGAGCTGTTTTTT. Protein: CASSLLTGELFF. The chain uses TRBV7-3 and TRBJ2-2; unclear D gene. This CDR3 is 12 amino acids long. Germline V lookup: CDR1 SGHTA, CDR2 FQGTGA. V shed 5 bases and J shed 5 bases, with 6 bases lying between them.

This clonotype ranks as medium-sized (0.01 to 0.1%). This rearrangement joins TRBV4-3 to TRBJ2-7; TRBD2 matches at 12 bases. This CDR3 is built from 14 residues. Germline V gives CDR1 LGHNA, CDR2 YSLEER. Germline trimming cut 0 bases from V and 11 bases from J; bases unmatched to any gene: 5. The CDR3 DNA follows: TGCGCCAGCAGCCAAGATCAGACTAGCGGGAGCAAGTACTTC. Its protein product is CASSQDQTSGSKYF.

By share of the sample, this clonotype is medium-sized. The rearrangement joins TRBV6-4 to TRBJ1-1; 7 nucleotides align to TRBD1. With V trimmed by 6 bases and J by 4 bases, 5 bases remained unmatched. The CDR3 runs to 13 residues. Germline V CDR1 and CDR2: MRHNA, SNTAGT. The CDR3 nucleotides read TGTGCCAGCAGAAGAGACAGGGTCACTGAAGCTTTCTTT. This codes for CASRRDRVTEAFF.

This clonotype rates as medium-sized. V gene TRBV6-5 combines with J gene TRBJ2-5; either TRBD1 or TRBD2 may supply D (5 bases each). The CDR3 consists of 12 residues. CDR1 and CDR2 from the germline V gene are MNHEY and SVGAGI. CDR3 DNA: TGTGCAAACGAGGGGATTAAAGAGACCCAGTACTTC. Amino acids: CANEGIKETQYF.

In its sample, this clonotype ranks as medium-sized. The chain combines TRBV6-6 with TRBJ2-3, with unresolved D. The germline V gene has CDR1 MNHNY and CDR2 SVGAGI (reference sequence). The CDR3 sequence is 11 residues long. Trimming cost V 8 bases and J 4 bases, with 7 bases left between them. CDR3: CASHNADTQYF. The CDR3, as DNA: TGTGCCAGCCATAACGCAGATACGCAGTATTTT.

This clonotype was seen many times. Here the CDR3 DNA reads TGTGCCATCAGTGCGGGACAGGGGAAGGAGACCCAGTACTTC. Its protein product is CAISAGQGKETQYF. The chain combines TRBV10-3 with TRBJ2-5, with 10 positions matching TRBD1. This CDR3 spans 14 amino acids. With V trimmed by 4 bases and J by 5 bases, 4 bases remained unmatched. The germline CDR1 and CDR2 sequences are ENHRY and SYGVKD.

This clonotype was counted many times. CDR3 coding DNA: TGTGCCAGCAGTTTAGCCCAAGGGACGGGGGAAACCTTC. Amino acids: CASSLAQGTGETF. The chain recombines TRBV12-3 or TRBV12-4 with TRBJ1-2, with D possibly matching TRBD1 (5 bases). The V and J ends lost 0 bases and 14 bases respectively, with 16 bases between them. CDR3 length: 13 residues.

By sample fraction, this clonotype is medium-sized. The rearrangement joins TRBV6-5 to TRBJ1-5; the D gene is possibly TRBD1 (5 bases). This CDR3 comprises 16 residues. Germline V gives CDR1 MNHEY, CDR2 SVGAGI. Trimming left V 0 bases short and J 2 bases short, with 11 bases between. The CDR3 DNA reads TGTGCCAGCAGTTACTCGATGGGGGGTCGCAATCAGCCCCAGCATTTT. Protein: CASSYSMGGRNQPQHF.

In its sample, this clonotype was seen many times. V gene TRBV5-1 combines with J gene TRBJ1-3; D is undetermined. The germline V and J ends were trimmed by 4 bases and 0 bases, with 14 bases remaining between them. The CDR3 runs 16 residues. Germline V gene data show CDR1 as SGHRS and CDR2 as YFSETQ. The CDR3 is CASSLNTMDSGNTIYF. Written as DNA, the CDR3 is TGCGCCAGCAGCCTAAATACCATGGACTCTGGAAACACCATATATTTT.

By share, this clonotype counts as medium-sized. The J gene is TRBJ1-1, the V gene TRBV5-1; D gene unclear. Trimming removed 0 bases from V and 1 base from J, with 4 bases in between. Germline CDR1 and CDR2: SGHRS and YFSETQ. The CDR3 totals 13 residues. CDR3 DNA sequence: TGCGCCAGCAGCTTGGGCGGGAACACTGAAGCTTTCTTT. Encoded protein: CASSLGGNTEAFF.

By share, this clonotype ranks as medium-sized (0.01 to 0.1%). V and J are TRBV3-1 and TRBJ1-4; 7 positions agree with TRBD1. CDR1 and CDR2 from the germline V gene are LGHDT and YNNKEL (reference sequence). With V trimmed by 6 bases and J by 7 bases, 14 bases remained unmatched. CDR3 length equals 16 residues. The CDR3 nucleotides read TGTGCCAGCAGGACCACCGGTCAGGGGGTAATTGAAAAACTGTTTTTT. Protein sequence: CASRTTGQGVIEKLFF. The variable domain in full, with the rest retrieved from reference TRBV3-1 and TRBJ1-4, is DTAVSQTPKYLVTQMGNDKSIKCEQNLGHDTMYWYKQDSKKFLKIMFSYNNKELIINETVPNRFSPKSPDKAHLNLHINSLELGDSAVYFCASRTTGQGVIEKLFFGSGTQLSVL.

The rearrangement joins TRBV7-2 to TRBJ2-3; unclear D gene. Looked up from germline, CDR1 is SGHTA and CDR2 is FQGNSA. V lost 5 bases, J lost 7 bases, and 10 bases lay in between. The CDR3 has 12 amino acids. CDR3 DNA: TGTGCCAGCAGCGCGTGGGCAAATACGCAGTATTTT. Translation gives CASSAWANTQYF.

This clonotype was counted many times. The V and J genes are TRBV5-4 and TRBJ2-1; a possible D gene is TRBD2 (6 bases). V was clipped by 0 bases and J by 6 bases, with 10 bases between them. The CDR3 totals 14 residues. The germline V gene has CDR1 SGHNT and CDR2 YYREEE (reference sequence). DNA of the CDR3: TGTGCCAGCAGCTTGGTTGGGACTCGCAATGAGCAGTTCTTC. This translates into CASSLVGTRNEQFF.

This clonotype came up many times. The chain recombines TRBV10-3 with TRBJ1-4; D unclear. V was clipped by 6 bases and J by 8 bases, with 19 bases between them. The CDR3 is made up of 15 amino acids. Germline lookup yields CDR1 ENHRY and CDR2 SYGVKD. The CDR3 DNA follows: TGTGCCATCAGCCCCGGGCCCAACGGTGGGGAAAAACTGTTTTTT. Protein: CAISPGPNGGEKLFF.

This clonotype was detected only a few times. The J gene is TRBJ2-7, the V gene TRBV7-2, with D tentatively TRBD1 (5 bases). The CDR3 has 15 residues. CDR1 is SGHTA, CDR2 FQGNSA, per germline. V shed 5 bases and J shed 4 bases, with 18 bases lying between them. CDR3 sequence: CASSPQEGALYEQYF. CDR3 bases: TGTGCCAGCAGCCCGCAGGAAGGGGCCTTATACGAGCAGTACTTC.

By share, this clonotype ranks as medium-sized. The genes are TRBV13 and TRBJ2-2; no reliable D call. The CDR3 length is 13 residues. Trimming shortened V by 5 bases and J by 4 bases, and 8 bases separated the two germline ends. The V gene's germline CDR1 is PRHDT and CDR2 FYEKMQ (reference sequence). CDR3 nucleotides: TGTGCCAGCAGCAAACTCGGCACCGGGGAGCTGTTTTTT. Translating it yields CASSKLGTGELFF.

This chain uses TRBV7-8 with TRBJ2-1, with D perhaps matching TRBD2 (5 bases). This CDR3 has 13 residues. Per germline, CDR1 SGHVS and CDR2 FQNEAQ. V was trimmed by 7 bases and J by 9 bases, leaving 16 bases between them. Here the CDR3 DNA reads TGTGCCAGCATCCAGGACTGCGTGGGTGAGCAGTTCTTC. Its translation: CASIQDCVGEQFF.

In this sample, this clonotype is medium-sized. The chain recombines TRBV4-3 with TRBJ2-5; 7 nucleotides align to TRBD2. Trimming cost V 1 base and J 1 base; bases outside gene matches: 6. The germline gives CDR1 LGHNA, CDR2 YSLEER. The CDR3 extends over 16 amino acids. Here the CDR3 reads CASSQGPASGQETQYF. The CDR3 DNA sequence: TGCGCCAGCAGCCAAGGCCCGGCTAGCGGCCAAGAGACCCAGTACTTC.